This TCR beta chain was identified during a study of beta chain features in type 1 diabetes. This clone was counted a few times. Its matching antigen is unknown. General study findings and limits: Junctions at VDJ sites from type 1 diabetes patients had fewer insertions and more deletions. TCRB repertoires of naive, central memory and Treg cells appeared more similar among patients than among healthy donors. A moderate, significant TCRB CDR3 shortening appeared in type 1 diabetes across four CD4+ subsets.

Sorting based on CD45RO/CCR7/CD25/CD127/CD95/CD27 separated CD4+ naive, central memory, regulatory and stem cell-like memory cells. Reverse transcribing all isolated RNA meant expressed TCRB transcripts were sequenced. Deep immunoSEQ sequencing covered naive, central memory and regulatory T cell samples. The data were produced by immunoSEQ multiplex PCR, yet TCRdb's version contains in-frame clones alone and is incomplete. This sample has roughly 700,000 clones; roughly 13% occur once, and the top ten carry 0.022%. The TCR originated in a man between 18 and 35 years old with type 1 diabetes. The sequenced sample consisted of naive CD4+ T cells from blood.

CDR3 DNA: TGCGCCACCATAGGTTCCGGGACCGACAACGGGAACACTGAAGCTTTCTTT. As protein: CATIGSGTDNGNTEAFF. This chain connects TRBV5-1 to TRBJ1-1; tentative D call: TRBD1 (5 bases). Germline V gene data show CDR1 as SGHRS and CDR2 as YFSETQ. Trimming removed 9 bases at V and 1 base at J, with 25 bases between. The CDR3 has 17 residues.